The source of this T cell receptor (beta chain) is a study of blood T cells in healthy people across ages. A J-beta primer mix and a sample-barcoded 5' primer were used in a second PCR of about 6 to 12 cycles. TCRdb itself ran the 5' RACE reads through MiXCR, one entry per CDR3 protein. This sample has 850,000 to 1,100,000 distinct CDR3 sequences; around two fifths occur once, and the top ten carry roughly 13%. General study points: Higher diversity and more naive CD4+ cells were features of long-lived donors, compared to aged donors.

The germline gives CDR1 SGHDN, CDR2 FVKESK. The germline V and J ends were trimmed by 2 bases and 7 bases, with 14 bases remaining between them. The CDR3 is 15 residues long. Points on this clonotype: The antigen is not known.

This receptor was obtained from a man in his late teens or twenties in good health. The V gene is TRBV14, the J gene TRBJ1-4; no clear D gene. The sequenced sample was blood. CDR3 in DNA: TGTGCCAGCAGCCAAATGGGCCGCGCTACTGAAAAACTGTTTTTT. Its protein product is CASSQMGRATEKLFF.